This TCR beta chain was retrieved from a study of T-cell reconstitution after alpha-beta-depleted transplantation in children. The CDR3 contains 13 residues. Trimming cost V 6 bases and J 9 bases, with 17 bases left between them. Germline lookup yields CDR1 SEHNR and CDR2 FQNEAQ (reference sequence). The authors prepared the TCRbeta library with unique molecular identifiers. MiXCR was run by TCRdb on the PCR reads, yielding one entry per CDR3 protein. The sample lists roughly 500,000 distinct CDR3 sequences, 30% to 35% occurring once. This clonotype appeared a single time. The source is a human donor who donated a stem cell graft to a child with aplastic anemia. The chain has TRBV7-9 and TRBJ2-5; a possible D gene is TRBD2 (8 bases). The specimen comprised PBMCs from the stem cell graft donor, sampled from the stem cell graft. The CDR3 bases are TGTGCCAGCAGTCTTACTAGCGGACAGGCCCAGTACTTC. Protein product: CASSLTSGQAQYF.